This TCR beta chain appears in the sequencing data of a study of blood T cell repertoires in COVID-19. Study-wide background: COVID-19 samples, acute and convalescent, were from the United States, Italy and Spain.

The Seattle site enrolled patients during active infection and followed them longitudinally. Here immunoSEQ multiplex PCR was the method, and the copy in TCRdb shows in-frame clones only, minus some. The sample lists about 300,000 clones, approximately 84% occurring once. Sequencing was carried out using peripheral blood. This clonotype originated in a human donor with COVID-19, enrolled during active disease. The donor label of this sample is uncertain.

The DNA of the CDR3 is TGTGCCAGCAGCTTATCCGGCAATCAGCCCCAGCATTTT. It yields the protein CASSLSGNQPQHF. The rearrangement links TRBV5-6 to TRBJ1-5; D unresolved. The CDR3 is 13 amino acids. Deletions cut 2 bases from V and 2 bases from J, with 5 bases between. Germline CDR1 is SGHDT and CDR2 is YYEEEE.